What follows are 3 T cell receptor beta chains derived from one specimen sequenced in a study of CD8 T cells in Susac syndrome. An amount of RNA that ranged from 0.5 to 1 ug was reverse transcribed with random hexamers. TCRdb re-derived calls from the immunoSEQ multiplex PCR reads in MiXCR, one entry per CDR3 protein. The data show roughly 190,000 distinct CDR3 sequences, 75% to 95% seen once. The sequencing input was CD4+ T cells from PBMCs. All receptors derive from a human donor with Susac syndrome.

This clonotype was seen just once. The CDR3 sequence is CASSADVYEQYF. CDR3 bases: TGTGCCAGCAGCGCGGACGTCTACGAGCAGTACTTC. J is TRBJ2-7 and V is TRBV2; D is unresolved. From germline, CDR1 is SNHLY and CDR2 FYNNEI. This CDR3 region has 12 residues. The V end lost 6 bases, the J end lost 3 bases, and 9 bases lay between the germline ends.

The chain links TRBV7-9 to TRBJ2-1; D call uncertain. Trimming stripped 0 bases from V and 0 bases from J, with 9 bases between. The CDR3 spans 16 residues. In germline, CDR1 is SEHNR, CDR2 FQNEAQ (reference sequence). Written as DNA, the CDR3 is TGTGCCAGCAGCTTAGCGGGCCTTAGCTCCTACAATGAGCAGTTCTTC. This gives the protein CASSLAGLSSYNEQFF.

The J gene is TRBJ1-5, the V gene TRBV19; possibly TRBD1 for D (6 bases). V was shortened by 4 bases and J by 4 bases, with 26 bases between the two germline ends. CDR3 length: 19 amino acids. Germline CDR1 and CDR2: LNHDA and SQIVND (reference sequence). This chain's CDR3 is CASSKRLAAAGVTNQPQHF. The CDR3 nucleotides read TGTGCCAGTAGTAAAAGATTAGCGGCGGCAGGGGTTACAAATCAGCCCCAGCATTTT.